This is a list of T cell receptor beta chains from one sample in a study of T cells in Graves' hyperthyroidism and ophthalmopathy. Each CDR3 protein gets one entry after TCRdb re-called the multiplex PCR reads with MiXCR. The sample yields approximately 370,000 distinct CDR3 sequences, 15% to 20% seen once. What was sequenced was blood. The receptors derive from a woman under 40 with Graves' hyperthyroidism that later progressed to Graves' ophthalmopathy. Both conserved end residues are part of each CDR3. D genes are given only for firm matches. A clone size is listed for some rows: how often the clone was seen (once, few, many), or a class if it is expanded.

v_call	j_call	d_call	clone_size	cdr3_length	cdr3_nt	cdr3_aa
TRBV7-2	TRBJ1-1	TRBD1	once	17	TGTGCCAGCAGCTTAGGGAGGACAGGGGCGTTTATCGGTGAAGCTTTCTTT	CASSLGRTGAFIGEAFF
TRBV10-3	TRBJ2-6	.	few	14	TGTGCCGCCACAGGGATCTCTGGGGCCAACGTCCTGACTTTC	CAATGISGANVLTF
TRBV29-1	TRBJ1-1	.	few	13	TGCAGCGTTGAAGATCAAAACTGGGGAGGGGCTTTCTTT	CSVEDQNWGGAFF
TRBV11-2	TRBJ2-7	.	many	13	TGTGCCAGCAGCTTATCGAGGTTGGACGAGCAGTACTTC	CASSLSRLDEQYF
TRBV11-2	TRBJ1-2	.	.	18	TGTACCAGCAGCTCTACGAGTTTGGGACACCGCGGAGGCTATGGCTACACCTTC	CTSSSTSLGHRGGYGYTF
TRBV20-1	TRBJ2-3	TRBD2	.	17	TGCAGTGCTAGACCCATAGCGGGAGGGCTCGGCACAGATACGCAGTATTTT	CSARPIAGGLGTDTQYF
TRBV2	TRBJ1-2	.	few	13	TGTGCCAGCACCCAGGAGGTAGCCTATGGCTACACCTTC	CASTQEVAYGYTF
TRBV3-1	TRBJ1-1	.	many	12	TGTGCCAGCAGCCCGTCAAGTACTGAAGCTTTCTTT	CASSPSSTEAFF
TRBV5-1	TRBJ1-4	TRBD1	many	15	TGCGCCAGCAGCTCGGGACAGGGGGAGGAGGAAAAACTGTTTTTT	CASSSGQGEEEKLFF
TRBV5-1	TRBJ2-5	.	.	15	TGCGCCAGCAGCCCCAGGGAGGGGGTCGAAGAGACCCAGTACTTC	CASSPREGVEETQYF
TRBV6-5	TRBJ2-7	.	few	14	TGTGCCAGCAGTTACTCTGCGGTTACCTACGAGCAGTACTTC	CASSYSAVTYEQYF
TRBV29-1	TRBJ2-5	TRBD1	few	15	TGCAGCGTTGAAGATCCAAAGGGGGCCCAAGAGACCCAGTACTTC	CSVEDPKGAQETQYF
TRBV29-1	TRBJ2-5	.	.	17	TGCAGCGTTGAAGTGGAGGCCGATTCGGCGGCCCAAGAGACCCAGTACTTC	CSVEVEADSAAQETQYF
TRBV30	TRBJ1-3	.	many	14	TGTGCCTGGAGTGTCGCCATCTCTGGAAACACCATATATTTT	CAWSVAISGNTIYF
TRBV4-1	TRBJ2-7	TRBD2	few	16	TGCGCCAGCAGCCAAGAAGTCGGGACTAGTCGCTACGAGCAGTACTTC	CASSQEVGTSRYEQYF
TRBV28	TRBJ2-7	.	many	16	TGTGCCAGCAGTTTAGAGGGACTTCACAGTTCCTACGAGCAGTACTTC	CASSLEGLHSSYEQYF
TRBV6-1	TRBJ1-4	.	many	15	TGTGCCAGCACCAGTCACGGGGCAGTAGGGGAAAAACTGTTTTTT	CASTSHGAVGEKLFF
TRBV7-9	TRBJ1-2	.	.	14	TGTGCCAGCAGCTTGGCGATATCTAACTATGGCTACACCTTC	CASSLAISNYGYTF
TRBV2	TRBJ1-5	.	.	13	TGTGCCAGCAAGCGGGACGGCAATCAGCCCCAGCATTTT	CASKRDGNQPQHF
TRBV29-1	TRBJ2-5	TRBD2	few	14	TGCAGCGTTGTGCAGCGGGGGCCCATAGAGACCCAGTACTTC	CSVVQRGPIETQYF
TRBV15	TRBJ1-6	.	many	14	TGTGCCACCAGCAGGGCGGGGGTTAATTCACCCCTCCACTTT	CATSRAGVNSPLHF
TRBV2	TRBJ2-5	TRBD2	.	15	TGTGCCAGCAGACGACTAGCGGGGCCGCAAGAGACCCAGTACTTC	CASRRLAGPQETQYF
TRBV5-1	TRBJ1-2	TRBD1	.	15	TGCGCCAGCAGCCCCCCTATGGAGGGGGCGTTTGGCTACACCTTC	CASSPPMEGAFGYTF
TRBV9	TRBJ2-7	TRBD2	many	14	TGTGCCAGCAGCGAAAGCGGGGGATCCTACGAGCAGTACTTC	CASSESGGSYEQYF
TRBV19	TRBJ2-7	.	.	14	TGTGCCAGTAAGTGGACCGTGGGGTCCTACGAGCAGTACTTC	CASKWTVGSYEQYF
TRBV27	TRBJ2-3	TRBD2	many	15	TGTGCCAGCAGTTTATCCGGACTAGCGACAGATACGCAGTATTTT	CASSLSGLATDTQYF
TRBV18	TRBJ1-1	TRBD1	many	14	TGTGCCAGCTCCCTTGACAGGGGGCAAAGTGAAGCTTTCTTT	CASSLDRGQSEAFF
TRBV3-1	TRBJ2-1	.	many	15	TGTGCCAGCAGCCAAGGGGCGGGGACAGCAAATGAGCAGTTCTTC	CASSQGAGTANEQFF
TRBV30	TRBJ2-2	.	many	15	TGTGCCTGGAGCGAGGGTAAAAGGTGGACCGGGGAGCTGTTTTTT	CAWSEGKRWTGELFF
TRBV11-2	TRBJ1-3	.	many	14	TGTGCCAGCAGCTTAGGAGGGTTTGGAAACACCATATATTTT	CASSLGGFGNTIYF
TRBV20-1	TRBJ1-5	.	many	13	TGCAGTGCTAGCAGGGAACGGAATGAGCCCCAGCATTTT	CSASRERNEPQHF
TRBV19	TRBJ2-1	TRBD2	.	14	TGTGCCAGTAGTACTTACGGGGGGGCGGTTGAGCAGTTCTTC	CASSTYGGAVEQFF
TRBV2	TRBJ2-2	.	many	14	TGTGCCAGCAAAAGGGCAGAAAACACCGGGGAGCTGTTTTTT	CASKRAENTGELFF
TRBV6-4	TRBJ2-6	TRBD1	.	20	TGTGCCAGCAGTGATGATCCGGGACAGGGTTCCCTCTCTGGGGCCAACGTCCTGACTTTC	CASSDDPGQGSLSGANVLTF
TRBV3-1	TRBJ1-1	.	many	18	TGTGCCAGCAGCCAAGATCTTATGGCGCAGGTAGCTGCCACTGAAGCTTTCTTT	CASSQDLMAQVAATEAFF
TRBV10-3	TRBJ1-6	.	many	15	TGTGCCATCAGTGTAAGGGGAAGGGTGAATTCACCCCTCCACTTT	CAISVRGRVNSPLHF
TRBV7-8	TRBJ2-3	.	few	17	TGTGCCAGCAGCTTCGATCGGGAAGGGACTAGCACAGATACGCAGTATTTT	CASSFDREGTSTDTQYF
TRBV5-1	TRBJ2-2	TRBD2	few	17	TGCGCCAGCAGAGTCCCGGGACTAGCGGAGCACACCGGGGAGCTGTTTTTT	CASRVPGLAEHTGELFF
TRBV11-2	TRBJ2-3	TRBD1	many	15	TGTGCCAGCAGCTTAGGACAGGGAGAAACAGATACGCAGTATTTT	CASSLGQGETDTQYF
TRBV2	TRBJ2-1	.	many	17	TGTGCCAGCAGGGCGGGCCGGACGCCGGTTTCGAGTGCTGAGCAGTTCTTC	CASRAGRTPVSSAEQFF
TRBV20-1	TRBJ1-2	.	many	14	TGCAGTGCTAGAGATTGGAGGCGGCAGGAAGGCTACACCTTC	CSARDWRRQEGYTF
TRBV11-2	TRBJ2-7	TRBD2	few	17	TGTGCCAGCAGCTATGAAGCTCTAGCGGGAGGAACCTACGAGCAGTACTTC	CASSYEALAGGTYEQYF
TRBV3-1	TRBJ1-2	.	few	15	TGTGCCAGCAGCCAAGTGGCAGTGAATTCCCATGGCTACACCTTC	CASSQVAVNSHGYTF
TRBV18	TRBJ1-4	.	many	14	TGTGCCAGCTCGCCGGACAGTACTAATGAAAAACTGTTTTTT	CASSPDSTNEKLFF
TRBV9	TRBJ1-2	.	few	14	TGTGCCAGCAGCCCCGGGGGTGGGCTGGATGGCTACACCTTC	CASSPGGGLDGYTF
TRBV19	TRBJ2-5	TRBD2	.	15	TGTGCCAGTAGGGGACTAGCGGGAGAACAAGAGACCCAGTACTTC	CASRGLAGEQETQYF